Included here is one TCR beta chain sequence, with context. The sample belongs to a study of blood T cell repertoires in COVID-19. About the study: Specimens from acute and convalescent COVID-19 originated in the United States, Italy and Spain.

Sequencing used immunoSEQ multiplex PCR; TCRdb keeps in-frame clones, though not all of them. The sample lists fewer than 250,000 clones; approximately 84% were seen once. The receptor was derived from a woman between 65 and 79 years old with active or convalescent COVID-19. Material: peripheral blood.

DNA for the CDR3: TGTGCCAGCAGTAACAGGGGGGGCAATCAGCCCCAGCATTTT. This codes for CASSNRGGNQPQHF. The chain couples TRBV27 to TRBJ1-5, with 8 bases that match TRBD1. The CDR3 contains 14 residues. From germline, CDR1 is MNHEY and CDR2 SMNVEV (reference sequence). After removal of 5 bases from V and 2 bases from J, the junction contained 2 bases not matched to a gene.